This T cell receptor (beta chain) was captured by sequencing in a study of regulatory dendritic cells for organ transplantation. Study observations and caveats: Memory CD8+ clonal expansion seemed more limited with regulatory than mature dendritic cells. The most alloreactive TCR clonotypes were found in resting memory CD8+ cells. Memory CD8+ T cells were the most oligoclonal; naive cells were highly diverse.

CD4+ or CD8+ T cells were sorted as naive CD45RA+ or memory CD45RO+. Sequenced by immunoSEQ multiplex PCR; TCRdb stores in-frame clones only, minus some. Here the sample spans some 40,000 clones, 75% to 95% being singletons. The germline V gene has CDR1 LGHNA and CDR2 YSLEER. CDR3 length: 14 residues. V shed 4 bases and J shed 9 bases, with 15 bases lying between them. In the case of this clone: What it recognizes is unknown.

The chain carries TRBV4-3 and TRBJ2-2; D is ambiguous. This TCR came from a human donor in good health. Input material: naive CD8+ T cells from blood. Subset defined: CD45RA+ naive T cells. CDR3 DNA: TGCGCCAGCAGCCTTTCCCTCGACCTGAGGGAGCTGTTTTTT. This encodes CASSLSLDLRELFF.